Below, 17 T cell receptor beta chains from the same sample are listed, as sequenced in a study of shared clonotypes between healthy human individuals. TCRdb keeps only in-frame clones here, not all; method: immunoSEQ multiplex PCR. The sample has roughly 2.4 million clones, more than 90% seen once. Sequenced: naive CD4+ T cells sorted from blood. Subset specified: CD45RA+ positively selected. Every receptor here comes from a man aged 18 to 29 in good health.

V gene TRBV27 combines with J gene TRBJ2-7; D uncertain. The V end was cut by 1 base, the J end by 3 bases, with 7 bases between. The CDR3 runs to 13 residues. Germline lookup yields CDR1 MNHEY and CDR2 SMNVEV (reference sequence). In nucleotides, the CDR3 is TGTGCCAGCAGTTTATTGGGGTACTACGAGCAGTACTTC. It specifies CASSLLGYYEQYF.

The rearrangement uses TRBV2 and TRBJ2-1; D is unclear. The CDR3 extends over 12 amino acids. Trimming took 3 bases from V and 5 from J, leaving 5 bases between them. CDR1 SNHLY and CDR2 FYNNEI come from the germline V gene. In DNA form, the CDR3 reads TGTGCCAGCAGTGAGGGCGACAATGAGCAGTTCTTC. It codes for CASSEGDNEQFF.

V gene TRBV4-3 combines with J gene TRBJ1-5; the D is unclear. Trimming stripped 0 bases from V and 7 bases from J, with 10 bases between. The CDR3 loop spans 14 amino acids. CDR1 LGHNA and CDR2 YSLEER come from the germline V gene. The CDR3 protein is CASSQELGKQPQHF. CDR3 nucleotides: TGCGCCAGCAGCCAAGAATTGGGAAAACAGCCCCAGCATTTT.

The chain recombines TRBV27 with TRBJ2-2, with 11 bases fitting TRBD2. The CDR3 is made up of 17 amino acids. Looked up from germline, CDR1 is MNHEY and CDR2 is SMNVEV (reference sequence). V gave up 5 bases and J gave up 9 bases; unmatched junction bases: 14. DNA of the CDR3: TGTGCCAGCAGTCTTATCTCTCTGACTAGCGGGATCCGGGAGCTGTTTTTT. It specifies CASSLISLTSGIRELFF.

Remarks on this clone: Other nucleotide sequences from this sample produce the same CDR3. The DNA of the CDR3 is TGTGCCATCAGTGAGGGACAGGGGAATCAGCCCCAGCATTTT. Encoded protein: CAISEGQGNQPQHF. The chain is built from TRBV10-3 and TRBJ1-5; TRBD1 aligns across 9 bases. Per the germline V gene, CDR1 is ENHRY and CDR2 is SYGVKD. This CDR3 is 14 amino acids long. V gave up 2 bases and J gave up 4 bases; unmatched junction bases: 0.

J is TRBJ2-7 and V is TRBV27, with TRBD2 identical over 11 bases. The V segment lost 2 bases and the J segment 6 bases; nucleotides outside the gene matches: 6. CDR3 length: 15 residues. Germline CDR1 MNHEY, CDR2 SMNVEV (reference sequence). CDR3 residues: CASSLQLAGVGEQYF. As DNA, the CDR3 is TGTGCCAGCAGTTTACAACTAGCGGGGGTAGGCGAGCAGTACTTC.

This chain uses TRBV19 with TRBJ1-4; D not certain. The CDR3 contains 14 residues. V was shortened by 4 bases and J by 8 bases, with 14 bases between the two germline ends. Germline loops: CDR1 LNHDA, CDR2 SQIVND (reference sequence). CDR3 bases: TGTGCCAGTAGTACCTCCCGGATTGGAGAAAAACTGTTTTTT. It yields the protein CASSTSRIGEKLFF.

The rearrangement uses TRBV4-3 and TRBJ2-7; D unresolved. The germline V gene encodes CDR1 LGHNA and CDR2 YSLEER. The CDR3 consists of 14 residues. V lost 1 base and J 3 bases, leaving 10 bases between the germline ends. The CDR3: CASSQGPVNYEQYF. DNA for the CDR3: TGCGCCAGCAGCCAAGGTCCGGTGAACTACGAGCAGTACTTC.

The chain is built from TRBV18 and TRBJ1-1; D remains ambiguous. The length of the CDR3 is 15 residues. The ends were cut back, 4 bases at V and 1 base at J, with 13 bases in the middle. Germline lookup yields CDR1 KGHSH and CDR2 LQKENI. In DNA, the CDR3 is TGTGCCAGCTCACGATTCGCTGACCCGAACACTGAAGCTTTCTTT. It encodes CASSRFADPNTEAFF.

This rearrangement joins TRBV15 to TRBJ2-2; TRBD2 matches at 7 bases. The CDR3 length is 16 residues. The V and J ends lost 0 bases and 5 bases, in that order; junction bases with no gene match: 6. The V gene's germline CDR1 is LNHNV and CDR2 YYDKDF (reference sequence). CDR3 region: CATSRDRDYPTGELFF. As DNA, the CDR3 is TGTGCCACCAGCAGAGACAGGGACTATCCAACCGGGGAGCTGTTTTTT.

The V gene is TRBV11-2, the J gene TRBJ2-2, with D perhaps TRBD2 (5 bases). Germline-derived CDR1 and CDR2 are SGHAT and FQNNGV. Between the trimmed V and J ends, which lost 0 bases and 6 bases, there was a span of 11 bases. The CDR3 is 15 amino acids. For the CDR3, the DNA is TGTGCCAGCAGCTTAGATGGTGGGCGGGCCGGGGAGCTGTTTTTT. Its protein is CASSLDGGRAGELFF.

The rearrangement joins TRBV6-5 to TRBJ2-7; the D is unclear. The germline V gene has CDR1 MNHEY and CDR2 SVGAGI. V lost 4 bases to trimming and J lost 0 bases, with 10 bases between them. CDR3 length: 14 amino acids. The chain's CDR3 is CASSSSPSSYEQYF. CDR3 in DNA: TGTGCCAGCAGTTCCTCGCCGAGCTCCTACGAGCAGTACTTC.

This chain joins TRBV6-1 and TRBJ1-5; no firm D call. With 2 bases removed from V and 9 bases from J, the gap between germline ends came to 5 bases. This CDR3 spans 11 amino acids. Germline CDR1 and CDR2: MNHNS and SASEGT. CDR3: CASSELGPQHF. The DNA for the CDR3 is TGTGCCAGCAGTGAATTAGGGCCCCAGCATTTT.

This rearrangement joins TRBV5-1 to TRBJ2-7; D may be TRBD1 (6 bases). In germline, CDR1 is SGHRS, CDR2 YFSETQ. This CDR3 comprises 14 residues. The V and J ends lost 4 bases and 3 bases respectively, with 14 bases between them. The CDR3 DNA reads TGCGCCAGCAGCCCACCCGGGACAAACTACGAGCAGTACTTC. It is translated as CASSPPGTNYEQYF.

The CDR3 here is CASSFLLAGDTQYF. The CDR3 DNA follows: TGTGCCAGCAGCTTTCTGCTAGCGGGGGATACGCAGTATTTT. The genes are TRBV7-2 and TRBJ2-3; TRBD2 agrees at 9 bases. Germline CDR1 reads SGHTA; CDR2 reads FQGNSA. The J segment lost 6 bases and the V segment lost 3 bases, leaving 4 bases of the junction unmatched. The CDR3 is made up of 14 amino acids. Supplemented by reference TRBV7-2 and TRBJ2-3, the full variable domain reads GAGVSQSPSNKVTEKGKDVELRCDPISGHTALYWYRQSLGQGLEFLIYFQGNSAPDKSGLPSDRFSAERTGGSVSTLTIQRTQQEDSAVYLCASSFLLAGDTQYFGPGTRLTVL.

The chain has TRBV7-9 and TRBJ2-1; 10 bases are shared with TRBD1. The V gene's germline CDR1 is SEHNR and CDR2 FQNEAQ (reference sequence). The J segment lost 9 bases and the V segment lost 5 bases, leaving 10 bases of the junction unmatched. There are 15 residues in the CDR3. The CDR3 region is CASSINPGQGSEQFF. The DNA of the CDR3 is TGTGCCAGCAGCATCAACCCGGGACAGGGGAGTGAGCAGTTCTTC. The full variable domain, completed using reference TRBV7-9 and TRBJ2-1, is DTGVSQNPRHKITKRGQNVTFRCDPISEHNRLYWYRQTLGQGPEFLTYFQNEAQLEKSRLLSDRFSAERPKGSFSTLEIQRTEQGDSAMYLCASSINPGQGSEQFFGPGTRLTVL.

The V and J genes are TRBV30 and TRBJ2-1, with a possible D match to TRBD2 (6 bases). This CDR3 contains 13 residues. Germline V CDR1 and CDR2: GTSNPN, SVGIG (reference sequence). Deletions cut 0 bases from V and 8 bases from J, with 11 bases between. CDR3 coding DNA: TGTGCCTGGAGTGTTGGAGGGAGTTATGAGCAGTTCTTC. Protein: CAWSVGGSYEQFF.